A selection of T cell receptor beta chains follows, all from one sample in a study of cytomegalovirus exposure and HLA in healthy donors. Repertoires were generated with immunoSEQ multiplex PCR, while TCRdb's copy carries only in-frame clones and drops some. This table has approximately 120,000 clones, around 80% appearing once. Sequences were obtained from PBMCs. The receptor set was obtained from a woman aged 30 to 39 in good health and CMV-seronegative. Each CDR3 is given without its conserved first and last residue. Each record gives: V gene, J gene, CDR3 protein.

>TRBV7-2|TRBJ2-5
ASSGRTTLQETQY
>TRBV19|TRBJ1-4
ASQKRGGTDEKLF
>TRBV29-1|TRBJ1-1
SVLPQGVVTEAF
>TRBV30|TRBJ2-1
AWTLSSYNEQF
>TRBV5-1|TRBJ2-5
ASRQPGQGLETQY
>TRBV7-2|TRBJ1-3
ASRRQGPGNTIY
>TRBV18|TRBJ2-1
ASGSLAGEYNEQF
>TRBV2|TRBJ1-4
ASNRQGTANEKLF
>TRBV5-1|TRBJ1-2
ASRGPAGLYGYT
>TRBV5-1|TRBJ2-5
ASSSGGRPETQY
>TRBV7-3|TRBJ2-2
ASSLNRGSAGELF
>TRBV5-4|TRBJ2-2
ASSPLAGNTGELF
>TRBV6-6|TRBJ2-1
ASRPGQGNYNEQF
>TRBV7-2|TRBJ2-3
ASSLRLATDTQY
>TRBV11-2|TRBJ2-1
ASSLITGPYNEQF
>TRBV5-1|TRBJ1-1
ASSLLLQGARDTTEAF
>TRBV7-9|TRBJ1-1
ASSPVTGSTEAF
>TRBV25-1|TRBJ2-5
ASSDRGHRETQY
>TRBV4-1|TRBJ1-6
ASSQGVQVASPLH
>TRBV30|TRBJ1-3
AWRATGRRNTIY
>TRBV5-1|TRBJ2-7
ASRWDSHEQY
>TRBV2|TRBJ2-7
ASSEPGGPVYEQY
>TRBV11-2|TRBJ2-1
ASSPASGFYNEQF
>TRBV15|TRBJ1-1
ATSRSGQGTEAF
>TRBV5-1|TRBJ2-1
ASSLAGGPSEQF
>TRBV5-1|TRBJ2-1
ASSLGDGGMFDNEQF
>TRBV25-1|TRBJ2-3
ASSDTAGYTDTQY
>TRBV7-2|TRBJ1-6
ASSPRERNSPLH